The clone carrying this TCR beta chain showed up just a few times. Its target is not known. Mouse names are used for the genes. The CDR3 is cut off 1 residue early in the read; its end comes from the germline J gene. Documented time point: mouse harvest day 14 after allogeneic transplant. The graft held 10^6 splenic CD5+ T cells and 10^7 T-cell-depleted bone marrow cells. Germline V lookup: CDR1 SNHLY, CDR2 FYNGKV (reference sequence). Trimming left V 0 bases short and J 0 bases short, with 8 bases between. The CDR3 has 16 residues. This record comes from a study of tissue T cells after allogeneic stem cell transplantation. Study outcomes and limitations: The study did not identify alloreactive or antigen-specific tissue TCRs, and some clones might be persisting host cells. The patient cohort was small and clinically heterogeneous, with limited sampling depth.

Assay: immunoSEQ multiplex PCR; the TCRdb copy retains only in-frame clones and omits some. The repertoire holds 4,900 or so clones, with over 40% as singletons. Sequenced input: gut tissue. The origin of this receptor is a female BALB/c mouse given C57BL/6 T cells with graft-versus-host disease after an allogeneic hematopoietic cell transplant. This chain connects TRBV3 to TRBJ2-2; perhaps TRBD1 as D (6 bases). The CDR3 here is CASSLARTANTGQLYF. CDR3 DNA, as far as it was read: TGTGCCAGCAGCTTAGCGCGGACAGCAAACACCGGGCAGCTCTAC.